This TCR beta chain is drawn from a study of human T cells and chemical hapten exposure. Study-wide points: Having alopecia, the donors may differ immunologically from healthy people.

Documented time point: patch test 1, 2 weeks after DPC sensitization. Treatment defined: therapeutic diphenylcyclopropenone sensitization with weekly scalp DPC. TCRdb called the RACE reads again in MiXCR, with one record for every CDR3 protein. The repertoire holds tens of thousands of distinct CDR3 sequences, with around 10% as singletons. In this sample, this clonotype turned up a few times. Its antigen remains unknown. The CDR3 length is 17 residues. The germline V gene has CDR1 MGHRA and CDR2 YSYEKL. V gave up 0 bases and J gave up 4 bases, with 16 bases separating them. This TCR was sampled from a woman between 45 and 65 years old with alopecia areata. Some clones in this sample may be carry-over from other donors' samples. V usage is TRBV4-1 and J usage is TRBJ1-3, with D tentatively TRBD1 (5 bases). The sequencing used whole blood, collected in connection with sensitization to the hapten diphenylcyclopropenone (DPC). CDR3 sequence reads: CASSQDPGGLRGNTIYF. The CDR3, as DNA: TGCGCCAGCAGCCAAGACCCCGGGGGTCTAAGAGGAAACACCATATATTTT.